The 18 T cell receptor beta chains below come from one sample, sequenced in a study of shared clonotypes between healthy human individuals. Naive CD8 cells, CD45RO-negative and positively selected for CCR7, excluded terminally differentiated effector memory CD45RA+ cells. Data came from immunoSEQ multiplex PCR; TCRdb stores just in-frame clones and leaves some out. The table has around 580,000 clones, roughly 98% seen once. Sequences were obtained from naive CD8+ T cells sorted from blood. These receptors all come from a man in his thirties or forties in good health.

The chain is built from TRBV7-9 and TRBJ2-1; 11 nucleotides match TRBD2. Trimming cost V 5 bases and J 0 bases; bases outside gene matches: 3. From germline, CDR1 is SEHNR and CDR2 FQNEAQ (reference sequence). The CDR3 contains 16 residues. The CDR3 coding sequence is TGTGCCAGCAGCCTAGGGACTAGCGGCTCCTACAATGAGCAGTTCTTC. Translation: CASSLGTSGSYNEQFF.

This chain joins TRBV6-4 and TRBJ1-5; unclear D gene. With 7 bases removed from V and 9 bases from J, the gap between germline ends came to 7 bases. The CDR3 sequence is 10 residues long. Germline-derived CDR1 and CDR2 are MRHNA and SNTAGT. CDR3 DNA sequence: TGTGCCAGCATGAACAGGCCCCAGCATTTT. Its protein is CASMNRPQHF.

The gene calls are TRBV28 and TRBJ1-5, with D uncertain. The germline gives CDR1 MDHEN, CDR2 SYDVKM. The CDR3 length is 13 residues. With 7 bases removed from V and 7 bases from J, the gap between germline ends came to 14 bases. Here the CDR3 reads CASNGWVDQPQHF. CDR3 DNA: TGTGCCAGCAACGGCTGGGTAGACCAGCCCCAGCATTTT.

The chain recombines TRBV7-8 with TRBJ1-5; no clear D. The CDR3 extends over 15 amino acids. The V and J ends lost 1 base and 2 bases respectively, with 9 bases between them. Germline CDR1 and CDR2: SGHVS and FQNEAQ. This chain's CDR3 is CASSLEGSRNQPQHF. The CDR3 DNA is TGTGCCAGCAGCTTAGAAGGGTCCCGCAATCAGCCCCAGCATTTT.

The sample holds one count of this clone. The rearrangement links TRBV7-9 to TRBJ2-1; 9 bases map to TRBD1. CDR1 and CDR2 (germline): SEHNR, FQNEAQ (reference sequence). V gave up 3 bases and J gave up 4 bases; unmatched junction bases: 7. The CDR3 has 16 amino acids. The CDR3 DNA follows: TGTGCCAGCAGCTTTGGGACAGGGAATATGTACAATGAGCAGTTCTTC. Translating gives CASSFGTGNMYNEQFF.

The CDR3 loop is CASSPGYF. CDR3 sequence (DNA): TGTGCCAGCAGCCCCGGCTACTTC. The chain joins TRBV7-9 to TRBJ2-5; D gene uncertain. Trimming took 5 bases from V and 14 from J, leaving 6 bases between them. The germline CDR1 and CDR2 sequences are SEHNR and FQNEAQ (reference sequence). This CDR3 has 8 amino acids.

This clone was recorded only once. This sequence joins TRBV10-2 and TRBJ1-1; 8 bases map to TRBD1. Unmatched junction bases numbered 6, after V lost 4 bases and J lost 2 bases. CDR1 is WSHSY, CDR2 SAAADI, per germline. The CDR3 consists of 15 residues. The CDR3 loop reads CASSVQGALNTEAFF. CDR3 coding DNA: TGCGCCAGCAGTGTGCAGGGGGCACTAAACACTGAAGCTTTCTTT.

This chain connects TRBV9 to TRBJ2-1; TRBD2 matches at 14 bases. Germline CDR1 SGDLS, CDR2 YYNGEE. The CDR3 covers 15 residues. J gave up 10 bases and V 3 bases, and 6 bases lay outside the gene matches. The CDR3 spells CASSEGLAGVSEQFF. Written as DNA, the CDR3 is TGTGCCAGCAGCGAGGGACTAGCGGGAGTGTCGGAGCAGTTCTTC. Together with reference TRBV9 and TRBJ2-1, the CDR3 gives the full variable domain: DSGVTQTPKHLITATGQRVTLRCSPRSGDLSVYWYQQSLDQGLQFLIQYYNGEERAKGNILERFSAQQFPDLHSELNLSSLELGDSALYFCASSEGLAGVSEQFFGPGTRLTVL.

This clone was detected a few times. The V and J genes are TRBV2 and TRBJ2-7; TRBD2 agrees at 11 bases. CDR1 is SNHLY and CDR2 is FYNNEI in the germline V gene. The CDR3 is made up of 16 amino acids. The ends lost 5 bases at V and 1 base at J; junction bases unmatched: 7. CDR3 loop: CASSLGLAGLSYEQYF. Here the CDR3 DNA reads TGTGCCAGCAGTCTCGGACTAGCGGGTTTATCCTACGAGCAGTACTTC.

The V call is TRBV28, the J call TRBJ2-1; 8 bases fit TRBD2. The CDR3 consists of 17 residues. The junction had 13 bases not matched to a gene; V was cut back by 5 bases and J by 4 bases. Germline V gene sequence: CDR1 MDHEN, CDR2 SYDVKM. Here the CDR3 reads CASSTHQAGVRYNEQFF. The CDR3 nucleotides read TGTGCCAGCAGTACCCACCAAGCGGGAGTGAGATACAATGAGCAGTTCTTC.

Concerning this clone: Other DNA sequences from this sample encode an identical CDR3 as well. The chain uses TRBV9 and TRBJ2-3; D is perhaps TRBD2 (5 bases). Germline-derived CDR1 and CDR2 are SGDLS and YYNGEE. V was clipped by 0 bases and J by 0 bases, with 8 bases between them. The CDR3 sequence is 15 residues long. CDR3 loop: CASSVASGSTDTQYF. The CDR3 DNA sequence: TGTGCCAGCAGCGTAGCTTCGGGAAGCACAGATACGCAGTATTTT.

The chain employs TRBV5-5 and TRBJ1-1, with D unclear. V was trimmed by 0 bases and J by 6 bases, leaving 3 bases between them. Germline values: CDR1 SGHKS, CDR2 YYEKEE (reference sequence). The CDR3 is 11 residues long. The CDR3 is CASSLGPEAFF. CDR3 nucleotide sequence: TGTGCCAGCAGCTTGGGGCCTGAAGCTTTCTTT.

The chain is built from TRBV27 and TRBJ2-3, with D possibly matching TRBD2 (7 bases). Germline V gives CDR1 MNHEY, CDR2 SMNVEV (reference sequence). The CDR3 runs to 13 residues. V lost 11 bases and J lost 8, with 20 bases in between. CDR3 DNA sequence: TGTGCCTCCTGGGGGGGGGCCGTGGGTACGCAGTATTTT. Translating it yields CASWGGAVGTQYF.

The chain links TRBV10-3 to TRBJ1-2, with D perhaps TRBD1 (5 bases). Between the trimmed V and J ends, which lost 7 bases and 4 bases, there was a span of 19 bases. Germline assignment: CDR1 ENHRY and CDR2 SYGVKD. This CDR3 has 15 residues. CDR3 amino acids: CAINGRAGTIYGYTF. The CDR3, as DNA: TGTGCCATCAACGGACGGGCAGGGACCATCTATGGCTACACCTTC.

About this clone: The identical CDR3 is also encoded by other nucleotide sequences in the sample. This chain links TRBV19 with TRBJ1-5, with D tentatively TRBD1 (5 bases). V gave up 6 bases and J gave up 2 bases, with 8 bases separating them. Germline CDR1 is LNHDA and CDR2 is SQIVND (reference sequence). The CDR3 sequence is 13 residues long. The DNA of the CDR3 is TGTGCCAGTAGCGGGACGGGCAATCAGCCCCAGCATTTT. It is translated as CASSGTGNQPQHF.

Details on this clone: The identical CDR3 is also encoded by other nucleotide sequences in the sample. The CDR3 is CASSPNPSSYNEQFF. The CDR3 nucleotides are TGTGCCAGCTCACCAAACCCTTCCTCATACAATGAGCAGTTCTTC. The rearrangement links TRBV18 to TRBJ2-1; the D is unclear. The germline V and J ends were trimmed by 2 bases and 4 bases, with 12 bases remaining between them. The germline gives CDR1 KGHSH, CDR2 LQKENI. The CDR3 totals 15 residues. Full variable domain (missing parts from reference TRBV18 and TRBJ2-1): NAGVMQNPRHLVRRRGQEARLRCSPMKGHSHVYWYRQLPEEGLKFMVYLQKENIIDESGMPKERFSAEFPKEGPSILRIQQVVRGDSAAYFCASSPNPSSYNEQFFGPGTRLTVL.

The rearrangement joins TRBV10-2 to TRBJ2-7, with no clear D. The CDR3 is 14 amino acids. Deletions cut 0 bases from V and 7 bases from J, with 13 bases between. Germline V CDR1 and CDR2: WSHSY, SAAADI. CDR3: CASSESESMWEQYF. The CDR3, as DNA: TGCGCCAGCAGTGAGTCTGAGAGTATGTGGGAGCAGTACTTC.

This clone appeared a single time. CDR3 coding DNA: TGCGCCAGCAGCTTGGCCGCCGCAGGGGAACTCTACAATGAGCAGTTCTTC. Protein product: CASSLAAAGELYNEQFF. The chain recombines TRBV5-1 with TRBJ2-1; a possible D gene is TRBD1 (6 bases). In germline, CDR1 is SGHRS, CDR2 YFSETQ. The CDR3 contains 17 residues. The V end was cut by 0 bases, the J end by 3 bases, with 16 bases between.